The 14 T cell receptor beta chains given below trace back to one sample, sequenced in a study of T cell responses to AZD1222 COVID-19 vaccine. The repertoire was sequenced with immunoSEQ multiplex PCR; TCRdb's copy has only in-frame clones and lacks some. Among about 150,000 clones listed, around 92% were seen once. The sequenced sample was peripheral blood, obtained on day 0 of AZD1222 vaccination. The receptors were sampled from an adult in good health.

V is TRBV7-8 and J is TRBJ1-1, with unresolved D. The germline gives CDR1 SGHVS, CDR2 FQNEAQ. Deletions cut 2 bases from V and 0 bases from J, with 13 bases between. CDR3 length: 16 residues. The CDR3 DNA is TGTGCCAGCAGCTTATTTGGCCACGTCATGAACACTGAAGCTTTCTTT. It yields the protein CASSLFGHVMNTEAFF.

The chain has TRBV4-3 and TRBJ1-2, with D perhaps matching TRBD1 (5 bases). This CDR3 has 15 amino acids. Trimming cost V 0 bases and J 2 bases, with 10 bases left between them. Germline values: CDR1 LGHNA, CDR2 YSLEER. CDR3 in DNA: TGCGCCAGCAGCCAAGAGGCAGGGTCGAACTATGGCTACACCTTC. This sequence encodes CASSQEAGSNYGYTF.

The chain is built from TRBV6-5 and TRBJ2-1, with 11 positions matching TRBD1. CDR3 length equals 15 residues. CDR1 and CDR2 from the germline V gene are MNHEY and SVGAGI. With V trimmed by 7 bases and J by 6 bases, 8 bases remained unmatched. The CDR3 here is CASKMGQGGRNEQFF. In nucleotides, the CDR3 is TGTGCCAGCAAAATGGGACAGGGGGGCCGCAATGAGCAGTTCTTC.

CDR3 protein: CASSLPYNEQFF. The CDR3 region has the DNA TGTGCCAGCAGCCTCCCCTACAATGAGCAGTTCTTC. The chain recombines TRBV7-9 with TRBJ2-1, with no clear D. V was cut by 5 bases and J by 2 bases, with 4 bases left in between. The germline V gene encodes CDR1 SEHNR and CDR2 FQNEAQ (reference sequence). The CDR3 contains 12 residues.

The V gene is TRBV30, the J gene TRBJ2-1; 13 bases align to TRBD2. Germline CDR1 reads GTSNPN; CDR2 reads SVGIG (reference sequence). V lost 5 bases, J lost 8 bases, and 9 bases stayed unmatched. CDR3 length: 15 residues. The CDR3 loop is CAWGLGTSGADEQFF. The CDR3 DNA is TGTGCCTGGGGCCTAGGGACTAGCGGGGCCGATGAGCAGTTCTTC.

This chain connects TRBV3-1 (or the pseudogene TRBV3-2) to TRBJ2-1, with TRBD2 matching 11 bases. This CDR3 has 16 amino acids. CDR1 is LGHDT and CDR2 is YNNKEL in the germline V gene (reference sequence). J lost 8 bases, V lost 4 bases, and 10 bases had no gene match. The CDR3 region is CASSPVTSGDSDEQFF. CDR3 sequence (DNA): TGTGCCAGCAGCCCCGTGACTAGCGGGGACTCGGATGAGCAGTTCTTC.

This chain links TRBV6-2 or TRBV6-3 with TRBJ1-5, with D perhaps matching TRBD1 (6 bases). This CDR3 contains 14 residues. Germline lookup yields CDR1 MNHEY and CDR2 SVGEGT. With 1 base removed from V and 7 bases from J, the gap between germline ends came to 11 bases. The CDR3 DNA follows: TGTGCCAGCAGTTACTTCAGGGGCGGCCAGCCCCAGCATTTT. Translating gives CASSYFRGGQPQHF.

V gene TRBV27 combines with J gene TRBJ2-2, with 10 positions matching TRBD2. V dropped 11 bases and J dropped 1; count of bases not matched to a gene: 4. The CDR3 sequence is 14 residues long. Germline CDR1 and CDR2: MNHEY and SMNVEV (reference sequence). The DNA of the CDR3 is TGTGCCTCCCGGACTAGCGGGAACACCGGGGAGCTGTTTTTT. Translation gives CASRTSGNTGELFF.

The J gene is TRBJ2-7, the V gene TRBV7-6; 10 bases map to TRBD2. CDR1 SGHVS and CDR2 FNYEAQ come from the germline V gene. This CDR3 contains 15 residues. Germline trimming cut 0 bases from V and 6 bases from J; bases unmatched to any gene: 5. The CDR3: CASSLARASGSEQYF. CDR3 coding DNA: TGTGCCAGCAGCTTAGCGAGGGCTAGCGGGAGCGAGCAGTACTTC.

This clone showed up just a few times. The rearrangement joins TRBV4-3 to TRBJ2-2; no reliable D call. This CDR3 region has 15 residues. CDR1 and CDR2 (germline): LGHNA, YSLEER. Deletions cut 1 base from V and 1 base from J, with 7 bases between. CDR3: CASSQGSLNTGELFF. The CDR3 DNA sequence: TGCGCCAGCAGCCAAGGGTCCTTGAACACCGGGGAGCTGTTTTTT.

The table lists this clone with a count of one. This chain connects TRBV19 to TRBJ2-1; a possible D gene is TRBD1 (6 bases). The V end was cut by 9 bases, the J end by 5 bases, with 20 bases between. This CDR3 has 15 amino acids. Per germline, CDR1 LNHDA and CDR2 SQIVND (reference sequence). The CDR3 is CARGGGGPGDNEQFF. CDR3 DNA sequence: TGTGCCAGAGGGGGTGGGGGCCCCGGGGACAATGAGCAGTTCTTC.

The chain combines TRBV6-5 with TRBJ1-4; tentatively, D is TRBD1 (6 bases). This CDR3 spans 15 amino acids. Germline CDR1 reads MNHEY; CDR2 reads SVGAGI. The V gene lost 0 bases and the J gene lost 8 bases, with 13 bases spanning the gap. The CDR3: CASSYSGRGEEKLFF. The CDR3 nucleotides read TGTGCCAGCAGTTACTCGGGCAGGGGCGAAGAAAAACTGTTTTTT.

The chain has TRBV4-3 and TRBJ1-5, with 9 bases lining up with TRBD1. The CDR3 has 15 amino acids. Trimming at V came to 4 bases and at J to 3 bases, leaving 4 bases not matched to a gene. The germline gives CDR1 LGHNA, CDR2 YSLEER. The CDR3 nucleotides are TGCGCCAGCAGCCTTTCACAGGGGGCCAATCAGCCCCAGCATTTT. Translated, it gives CASSLSQGANQPQHF.

The V gene is TRBV7-2, the J gene TRBJ2-2; maybe TRBD2 (6 bases). The V gene's germline CDR1 is SGHTA and CDR2 FQGNSA. This CDR3 has 12 amino acids. Trimming pared 6 bases from V and 8 bases from J, leaving 10 bases between. CDR3: CASREGRGELFF. The CDR3 bases are TGTGCCAGCAGGGAGGGGCGAGGGGAGCTGTTTTTT.